Given below is one TCR beta chain in context. The data derive from a study of blood T cells in healthy people across ages. Using a J-beta primer mix together with a sample-barcoded 5' primer, a second PCR was run for roughly 6 to 12 cycles. Every cDNA molecule bore a tag from a template-switch adaptor containing 12 random nucleotides. TCRdb re-analysed the 5' RACE reads in MiXCR, keeping a single row per CDR3 protein. Of hundreds of thousands of distinct CDR3 sequences listed, over 20% are singletons. With 8 bases clipped from V and 1 base from J, the junction kept 2 bases outside the gene matches. Germline lookup yields CDR1 SNHLY and CDR2 FYNNEI. The CDR3 is 13 residues long.

The sequenced sample consisted of blood. This sequence originates from a man aged 65 to 79 in good health. The chain joins TRBV2 to TRBJ2-1, with TRBD1 matching over 7 bases. The CDR3 DNA reads TGTGCCAGCCAGGGACAGTCCTACAATGAGCAGTTCTTC. This encodes CASQGQSYNEQFF.